The present entry profiles one TCR beta chain with its context. The target antigen is unknown. 60 Vbeta and 13 Jbeta primers were used in PCR. Here immunoSEQ multiplex PCR was the method, and the copy in TCRdb shows in-frame clones only, minus some. The sample contains 100,000 to 150,000 clones, around 80% of which appear only once. This sample is part of a study of cytomegalovirus exposure and HLA in healthy donors. Germline V gives CDR1 LNHDA, CDR2 SQIVND (reference sequence). This CDR3 has 13 amino acids. V was clipped by 8 bases and J by 6 bases, with 15 bases between them. Donors sampled were nominally healthy, though unrecorded immune exposures were likely. Study results and caveats: Researchers reported in a later analysis that a missense DCLRE1C variant was tied to TCR beta V- and J-gene trimming. Many donors carried some public TCRs, although rarity characterized most TCR sequences. A later analysis, which compared TCR beta chains of equal frequency, found the HLA-associated ones more clonally expanded.

This chain joins TRBV19 and TRBJ2-3, with TRBD2 as a possible D gene (5 bases). The sequencing input was PBMCs. The origin of this receptor is a woman aged 40 to 49 in good health and CMV-seronegative. Written as DNA, the CDR3 is TGTGCCAGTGGGGAGACACGCTTGGATACGCAGTATTTT. Translated: CASGETRLDTQYF.